This record looks at one T cell receptor beta chain sequence and its context. The antigen remains unidentified. The V and J ends lost 3 bases and 5 bases, in that order; junction bases with no gene match: 5. CDR1 LNHNV and CDR2 YYDKDF come from the germline V gene (reference sequence). This CDR3 region has 15 residues. 60 Vbeta and 13 Jbeta primers were used in PCR. Generated by immunoSEQ multiplex PCR, the TCRdb table keeps only in-frame clones and is missing some. Here the sample spans 95,000 to 150,000 clones, around 77% being singletons. This entry is derived from a study of cytomegalovirus exposure and HLA in healthy donors. Across the study: Earlier results showed roughly 120 million unique TCR beta sequences derived from roughly 190 million T cells. Points from the study as a whole: Listed as cytomegalovirus-associated were 150 or so TCR beta chains. Being productive about 87% or about 30% of the time was typical of most TCR beta V segments in an earlier analysis.

These donors counted as nominally healthy when sampled, but unrecorded immune exposures were likely. Input material: PBMCs. J is TRBJ1-1 and V is TRBV15; 11 bases line up with TRBD1. The TCR originated in a young man in good health and CMV-seropositive. CDR3: CATSSLGQGETEAFF. The CDR3 DNA reads TGTGCCACCAGCAGCTTGGGACAGGGGGAGACTGAAGCTTTCTTT.